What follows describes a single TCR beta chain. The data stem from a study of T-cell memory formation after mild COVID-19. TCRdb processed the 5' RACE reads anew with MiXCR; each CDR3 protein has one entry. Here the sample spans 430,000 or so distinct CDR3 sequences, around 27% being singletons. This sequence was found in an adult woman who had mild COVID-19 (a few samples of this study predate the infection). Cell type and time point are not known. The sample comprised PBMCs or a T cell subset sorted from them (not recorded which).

As DNA, the CDR3 is TGTGCCAGCAGCGTAGATTTCGGGGGTTCCAACACCGGGGAGCTGTTTTTT. Translation: CASSVDFGGSNTGELFF. The rearrangement links TRBV9 to TRBJ2-2, with D possibly being TRBD2 (6 bases). Germline V lookup: CDR1 SGDLS, CDR2 YYNGEE. The V and J ends lost 0 bases and 2 bases respectively, with 14 bases between them. The CDR3 has 17 residues. Complete variable domain (other parts from reference TRBV9 and TRBJ2-2): DSGVTQTPKHLITATGQRVTLRCSPRSGDLSVYWYQQSLDQGLQFLIQYYNGEERAKGNILERFSAQQFPDLHSELNLSSLELGDSALYFCASSVDFGGSNTGELFFGEGSRLTVL.